This entry lists 26 T cell receptor beta chains sequenced from one sample in a study of PD-L1 blockade in urothelial cancer. Sequenced by immunoSEQ multiplex PCR; TCRdb stores in-frame clones only, minus some. The repertoire includes 100,000 or so clones, 91% of them detected once, and 0.8% to 1% sits in the top ten. This specimen consisted of PBMCs, obtained around atezolizumab (anti-PD-L1) treatment. The receptors come from a woman older than 75 with urothelial cancer.

The rearrangement joins TRBV30 to TRBJ2-1; TRBD1 agrees at 8 bases. Germline CDR1 and CDR2: GTSNPN and SVGIG (reference sequence). The CDR3 totals 14 residues. J lost 8 bases, V lost 5 bases, and 11 bases had no gene match. In nucleotides, the CDR3 is TGTGCCTGGGGACAGGGTCTGCGTAGGTATGAGCAGTTCTTC. It is translated as CAWGQGLRRYEQFF.

V and J are TRBV18 and TRBJ2-1; TRBD1 might be the D (6 bases). The CDR3 has 15 amino acids. V gave up 3 bases and J gave up 4 bases, with 13 bases separating them. Germline V gene lookup returns CDR1 KGHSH and CDR2 LQKENI. The CDR3 bases are TGTGCCAGCTCACCCTTTGGGCAGGGGTACAATGAGCAGTTCTTC. It yields the protein CASSPFGQGYNEQFF.

CDR3 sequence (DNA): TGTGCCAGCAGTGAGTACGAGCAGTACTTC. It codes for CASSEYEQYF. The rearrangement uses TRBV6-5 and TRBJ2-7; D gene ambiguous. Germline V CDR1 and CDR2: MNHEY, SVGAGI. V was pared by 5 bases and J by 4 bases, with 3 bases between. This CDR3 has 10 residues.

The genes are TRBV10-1 and TRBJ1-1, with a tentative D call TRBD1 (5 bases). The V and J ends lost 1 base and 1 base respectively, with 10 bases between them. The length of the CDR3 is 15 residues. Germline assignment: CDR1 WNHNN and CDR2 SYGVQD (reference sequence). This CDR3 reads CASSEFGHQNTEAFF. CDR3 DNA: TGCGCCAGCAGTGAGTTTGGACACCAGAACACTGAAGCTTTCTTT.

The V and J genes are TRBV6-1 and TRBJ2-2; 13 nucleotides match TRBD2. The CDR3 is 18 residues long. Losses at the gene ends were 2 bases for V and 7 bases for J; bases not matched to a gene: 10. The germline gives CDR1 MNHNS, CDR2 SASEGT. The CDR3 sequence: CASSERLAGGFYIGELFF. The CDR3 DNA follows: TGTGCCAGCAGTGAACGACTAGCGGGAGGATTCTATATCGGGGAGCTGTTTTTT.

The chain uses TRBV7-9 and TRBJ1-4, with D perhaps TRBD1 (6 bases). Germline V lookup: CDR1 SEHNR, CDR2 FQNEAQ (reference sequence). Deletions cut 5 bases from V and 2 bases from J, with 12 bases between. This CDR3 has 15 residues. The CDR3 nucleotides are TGTGCCAGCAGCCGTTTGGGGGCGACTAATGAAAAACTGTTTTTT. Protein product: CASSRLGATNEKLFF.

The chain combines TRBV11-2 with TRBJ2-7, with 13 bases identical to TRBD2. The germline V gene has CDR1 SGHAT and CDR2 FQNNGV. The junction had 13 bases not matched to a gene; V was cut back by 5 bases and J by 6 bases. The CDR3 contains 17 residues. The DNA for the CDR3 is TGTGCCAGCAGCCGGATACCACTAGCGGGAGGGCCGCGCGAGCAGTACTTC. It specifies CASSRIPLAGGPREQYF.

The chain combines TRBV5-1 with TRBJ2-5; 9 bases map to TRBD2. Germline V CDR1 and CDR2: SGHRS, YFSETQ. V trimming: 0 bases; J trimming: 4 bases; junction bases outside the gene matches: 13. CDR3 size: 18 residues. The CDR3 DNA reads TGCGCCAGCAGCTTGGGGATAGCGGGAGTGTCGGTAGGAGAGACCCAGTACTTC. This gives the protein CASSLGIAGVSVGETQYF.

CDR3 region: CASSLSRLGTSSYEQYF. CDR3 DNA sequence: TGTGCCAGCAGTTTATCCCGGCTAGGGACTTCCTCCTACGAGCAGTACTTC. The rearrangement uses TRBV28 and TRBJ2-7; a possible D gene is TRBD2 (6 bases). Deletions cut 1 base from V and 0 bases from J, with 16 bases between. CDR1 is MDHEN and CDR2 is SYDVKM in the germline V gene. The CDR3 sequence is 17 residues long.

The J gene is TRBJ2-5, the V gene TRBV18; possible D gene TRBD1, 6 bases. The V end lost 5 bases, the J end lost 2 bases, and 12 bases lay between the germline ends. Germline lookup yields CDR1 KGHSH and CDR2 LQKENI. The CDR3 totals 14 residues. The CDR3 nucleotides are TGTGCCAGCTCATTCGCAGGGGAACAAGAGACCCAGTACTTC. Translation gives CASSFAGEQETQYF.

The V and J genes are TRBV18 and TRBJ1-1; 7 bases align to TRBD1. The CDR3 spans 14 residues. With 5 bases clipped from V and 1 base from J, the junction kept 4 bases outside the gene matches. Germline values: CDR1 KGHSH, CDR2 LQKENI. For the CDR3, the DNA is TGTGCCAGCTCAAGGCAGGGGGGGAACACTGAAGCTTTCTTT. Protein product: CASSRQGGNTEAFF.

The chain is built from TRBV19 and TRBJ2-3, with D possibly being TRBD1 (6 bases). The CDR3 is made up of 14 amino acids. V was cut by 10 bases and J by 2 bases, with 16 bases left in between. Germline CDR1 reads LNHDA; CDR2 reads SQIVND (reference sequence). The CDR3 is CATGQGTLTDTQYF. The CDR3 nucleotides read TGTGCCACCGGCCAGGGGACCCTCACAGATACGCAGTATTTT.

This clone was seen only once. In nucleotides, the CDR3 is TGCGCCAGCAGAGCCGGGACAGGGGGCCTGGGCTACACCTTC. It specifies CASRAGTGGLGYTF. The chain couples TRBV5-1 to TRBJ1-2; 12 bases agree with TRBD1. Germline V CDR1 and CDR2: SGHRS, YFSETQ. After removal of 5 bases from V and 8 bases from J, the junction contained 7 bases not matched to a gene. The CDR3 loop spans 14 amino acids.

This clone was detected only once. This rearrangement joins TRBV6-1 to TRBJ2-5, with TRBD2 matching 10 bases. The trim removed 2 bases at V and 4 bases at J, leaving 4 bases unmatched. Per the germline V gene, CDR1 is MNHNS and CDR2 is SASEGT. This CDR3 region has 15 residues. The CDR3 region is CASSEMPSGRETQYF. The DNA for the CDR3 is TGTGCCAGCAGTGAAATGCCTAGCGGGAGAGAGACCCAGTACTTC.

The V and J genes are TRBV19 and TRBJ1-2; D gene unclear. Germline-derived CDR1 and CDR2 are LNHDA and SQIVND (reference sequence). Trimming took 2 bases from V and 0 from J, leaving 10 bases between them. The CDR3 spans 15 residues. The CDR3 DNA reads TGTGCCAGTAGTATATTGACACTTGCTAACTATGGCTACACCTTC. Encoded protein: CASSILTLANYGYTF.

The rearrangement uses TRBV28 and TRBJ1-2, with TRBD1 matching over 8 bases. This CDR3 contains 13 residues. The trim removed 6 bases at V and 5 bases at J, leaving 5 bases unmatched. CDR1 and CDR2 from the germline V gene are MDHEN and SYDVKM. The CDR3 spells CASRQQGVYGYTF. CDR3 nucleotide sequence: TGTGCCAGCAGGCAACAGGGGGTGTATGGCTACACCTTC.

The V call is TRBV7-6, the J call TRBJ2-2, with D possibly matching TRBD2 (7 bases). CDR1 is SGHVS, CDR2 FNYEAQ, per germline. V lost 3 bases, J lost 6 bases, and 17 bases lay in between. The CDR3 is made up of 16 amino acids. The CDR3 sequence: CASSLGASGGAGELFF. CDR3 nucleotides: TGTGCCAGCAGCTTGGGGGCTAGCGGAGGGGCCGGGGAGCTGTTTTTT. Using reference TRBV7-6 and TRBJ2-2 for the parts outside the CDR3, the full variable domain is GAGVSQSPRYKVTKRGQDVALRCDPISGHVSLYWYRQALGQGPEFLTYFNYEAQQDKSGLPNDRFSAERPEGSISTLTIQRTEQRDSAMYRCASSLGASGGAGELFFGEGSRLTVL.

This clone showed up just once. The rearrangement joins TRBV30 to TRBJ2-4; 9 bases are shared with TRBD2. Trimming removed 0 bases from V and 0 bases from J; junction bases left unmatched: 3. This CDR3 spans 16 amino acids. CDR1 and CDR2 (germline): GTSNPN, SVGIG (reference sequence). As DNA, the CDR3 is TGTGCCTGGAGTGTACTAGCGGGCCTAGCCAAAAACATTCAGTACTTC. The encoded protein is CAWSVLAGLAKNIQYF.

The gene calls are TRBV2 and TRBJ2-1, with 8 nucleotides matching TRBD2. This CDR3 comprises 16 residues. From germline, CDR1 is SNHLY and CDR2 FYNNEI. V gave up 6 bases and J gave up 4 bases; unmatched junction bases: 11. The CDR3 nucleotides read TGTGCCAGCAGGATTCATGGCGGGGGGACATACAATGAGCAGTTCTTC. Protein sequence: CASRIHGGGTYNEQFF.

This clone was seen once. The V and J genes are TRBV4-1 and TRBJ1-2; D ambiguous. The germline gives CDR1 MGHRA, CDR2 YSYEKL. Deletions cut 4 bases from V and 6 bases from J, with 21 bases between. CDR3 length: 16 residues. The CDR3 DNA is TGCGCCAGCAGCCCCGAAAAAGGACGGACTACTGATGGCTACACCTTC. Encoded protein: CASSPEKGRTTDGYTF.

The J gene is TRBJ1-1, the V gene TRBV18; maybe TRBD1 (6 bases). The V end lost 3 bases, the J end lost 4 bases, and 12 bases lay between the germline ends. CDR1 is KGHSH and CDR2 is LQKENI in the germline V gene. The CDR3 is made up of 14 amino acids. The CDR3 is CASSPPGGATEAFF. CDR3 nucleotide sequence: TGTGCCAGCTCACCTCCTGGGGGGGCCACTGAAGCTTTCTTT.

The rearrangement uses TRBV28 and TRBJ2-7; D remains unclear. The CDR3 extends over 13 amino acids. Trimming cost V 6 bases and J 2 bases, with 11 bases left between them. The germline V gene has CDR1 MDHEN and CDR2 SYDVKM. CDR3 DNA: TGTGCCAGCAGCCGGGTTAGTCCCTACGAGCAGTACTTC. This encodes CASSRVSPYEQYF.

The chain is built from TRBV19 and TRBJ1-5; 9 positions agree with TRBD1. Germline V CDR1 and CDR2: LNHDA, SQIVND (reference sequence). V dropped 4 bases and J dropped 9; count of bases not matched to a gene: 19. There are 18 residues in the CDR3. CDR3 DNA sequence: TGTGCCAGTAGTACTCCGGGACAGGGAGGACCCGAGTGGTGGCCCCAGCATTTT. Translating it yields CASSTPGQGGPEWWPQHF.

The CDR3 bases are TGTGCCAGCAGTGAGACAGGAAGATACACTGAAGCTTTCTTT. This encodes CASSETGRYTEAFF. This chain uses TRBV25-1 with TRBJ1-1, with D possibly being TRBD1 (6 bases). The germline V and J ends were trimmed by 3 bases and 3 bases, with 11 bases remaining between them. Germline CDR1 and CDR2: MGHDK and SYGVNS. The CDR3 totals 14 residues. Filled out from reference TRBV25-1 and TRBJ1-1, the complete variable domain reads EADIYQTPRYLVIGTGKKITLECSQTMGHDKMYWYQQDPGMELHLIHYSYGVNSTEKGDLSSESTVSRIRTEHFPLTLESARPSHTSQYLCASSETGRYTEAFFGQGTRLTVV.

This clone was seen more than once but under ten times. The chain links TRBV5-6 to TRBJ1-2, with D unclear. The CDR3 spans 12 residues. Between the trimmed V and J ends, which lost 1 base and 8 bases, there was a span of 9 bases. Germline CDR1 and CDR2: SGHDT and YYEEEE. In nucleotides, the CDR3 is TGTGCCAGCAGCTTGTCGGCGGAAGGCTACACCTTC. Residues: CASSLSAEGYTF.

The V gene is TRBV18, the J gene TRBJ1-2; TRBD1 agrees at 8 bases. From germline, CDR1 is KGHSH and CDR2 LQKENI. V gave up 5 bases and J gave up 7 bases; unmatched junction bases: 3. The CDR3 has 12 amino acids. The CDR3 DNA reads TGTGCCAGCTCAGCGGACAGGGCTGGCTACACCTTC. Its protein is CASSADRAGYTF.